This T cell receptor (beta chain) was captured in a study of blood T cell repertoires in COVID-19. Study context: The analysed material was cDNA or gDNA that came from T cells, B-cell-depleted T cells, or PBMCs.

Researchers sorted participants into cohorts using their self-reported clinical history. Per the study methods: Researchers report that nucleated cell counts were estimated from reference gene primer amplification. Data came from immunoSEQ multiplex PCR; TCRdb stores just in-frame clones and leaves some out. Clonal size and the V and J genes are those of that table, whereas D and trimming came from the DNA. The table has 140,000 to 150,000 clones, over 70% seen once. Germline values: CDR1 GTSNPN, CDR2 SVGIG (reference sequence). Trimming removed 8 bases at V and 2 bases at J, with 12 bases between. The CDR3 is 12 residues long.

This sequence was found in a man aged 55-75 years who had recovered from COVID-19. The J gene is TRBJ1-2, the V gene TRBV30, with D possibly being TRBD1 (6 bases). Sequencing was performed on PBMCs or T cells enriched from blood (not recorded which). The CDR3 DNA sequence: TGTGCCCGAGGACAGAAAAACTATGGCTACACCTTC. Translated: CARGQKNYGYTF.